The present T cell receptor beta chain was sequenced within a study of OX40 agonist ivuxolimab in advanced cancers. To note about this clone: Its antigen is not known.

General study points: Normalized T-cell clonal expansion was also low in a subset of nonresponders. Within 6 weeks, CD4+ and CD8+ blood T cells expanded clonally at 0.1 to 3.0 mg/kg.

Sequencing used immunoSEQ multiplex PCR; TCRdb keeps in-frame clones, though not all of them. The top ten clones hold about 1% of a sample with around 68,000 clones, 85% to 95% of them seen once. CDR3 length equals 15 residues. The V gene end was trimmed by 5 bases and the J gene end by 6 bases; junction bases not matched to a gene: 9. Germline V gene data show CDR1 as MNHEY and CDR2 as SVGAGI. The chain joins TRBV6-5 to TRBJ2-1; 8 bases fit TRBD2. The TCR sequence derives from an adult with an advanced solid tumor such as melanoma, head and neck, liver or kidney cancer. Material: CD4+ or CD8+ T cells sorted from blood, obtained in a trial of the OX40 agonist ivuxolimab. The chain's CDR3 is CASSPGVAGRNEQFF. The CDR3 nucleotides are TGTGCCAGCAGTCCCGGGGTAGCGGGACGCAATGAGCAGTTCTTC.